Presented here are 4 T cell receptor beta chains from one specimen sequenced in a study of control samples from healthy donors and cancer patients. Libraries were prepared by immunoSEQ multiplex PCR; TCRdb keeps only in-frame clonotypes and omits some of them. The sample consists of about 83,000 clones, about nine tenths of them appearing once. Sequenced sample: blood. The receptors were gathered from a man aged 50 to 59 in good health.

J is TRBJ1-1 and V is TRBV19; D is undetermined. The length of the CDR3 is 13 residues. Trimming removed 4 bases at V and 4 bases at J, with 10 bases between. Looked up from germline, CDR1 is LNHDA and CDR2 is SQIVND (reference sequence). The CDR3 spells CASSTRRSTEAFF. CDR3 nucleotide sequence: TGTGCCAGTAGTACCCGGAGGAGCACTGAAGCTTTCTTT.

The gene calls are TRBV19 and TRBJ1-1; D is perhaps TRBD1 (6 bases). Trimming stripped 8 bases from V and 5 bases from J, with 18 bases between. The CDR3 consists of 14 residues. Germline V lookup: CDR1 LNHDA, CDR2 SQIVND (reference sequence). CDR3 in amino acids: CASRGPGAGTEAFF. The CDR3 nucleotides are TGTGCCAGTCGGGGGCCTGGGGCTGGGACTGAAGCTTTCTTT.

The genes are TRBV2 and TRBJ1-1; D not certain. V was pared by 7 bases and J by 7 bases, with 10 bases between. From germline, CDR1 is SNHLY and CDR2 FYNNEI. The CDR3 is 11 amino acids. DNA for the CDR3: TGTGCCAGCACGATCGAAGGTGAAGCTTTCTTT. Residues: CASTIEGEAFF.

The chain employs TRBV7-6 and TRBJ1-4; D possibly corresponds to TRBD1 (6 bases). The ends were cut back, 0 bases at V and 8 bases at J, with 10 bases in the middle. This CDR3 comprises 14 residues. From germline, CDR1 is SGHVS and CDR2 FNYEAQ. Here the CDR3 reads CASSLAGGREKLFF. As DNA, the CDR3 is TGTGCCAGCAGCTTAGCCGGGGGGCGAGAAAAACTGTTTTTT.